Listed below are T cell receptor beta chains from one sample, sequenced in a study of cytomegalovirus exposure and HLA in healthy donors. The method was immunoSEQ multiplex PCR; TCRdb's version includes in-frame clones alone and lacks a portion of them. The sample contains around 130,000 clones, roughly 74% of which appear only once. Sequenced material: PBMCs. The source is a middle-aged man in good health and CMV-seropositive. Both conserved end residues are trimmed from each CDR3.

V: TRBV6-5
CDR3: ASSSRLGRPQH

V: TRBV4-1
CDR3: ASSQDRTGTRGDTQY

V: TRBV9
CDR3: ASSVGAGLDYGYT

V: TRBV4-1
CDR3: ASSHADRSSYEQY

V: TRBV19
CDR3: ASSHVAGPGELF

V: TRBV18
CDR3: ASSPRTGDSYEQY

V: TRBV9
CDR3: ASSVGARGSYEQY

V: TRBV9
CDR3: ASSARGLRSPLH

V: TRBV9
CDR3: ASSVRTGAPYGYT

V: TRBV9
CDR3: ASSVASGGRTTGELF

V: TRBV13
CDR3: ASSPSPGQGEGGELF

V: TRBV15
CDR3: ATSRARGRGETEQY

V: TRBV6-6
CDR3: ASGEGTEAF

V: TRBV28
CDR3: ASSSPGRGEKTEAF

V: TRBV4-2
CDR3: ASSLRTDSYEQY

V: TRBV6-4
CDR3: ASSETSGSTGELF

V: TRBV19
CDR3: ASSSRDSSYEQY

V: TRBV27
CDR3: ASSIGTASTYEQY

V: TRBV9
CDR3: ASSVGQGGETQY

V: TRBV28
CDR3: ASSSGGSVMNTEAF

V: TRBV9
CDR3: ASSARTLSVYNEQF

V: TRBV4-1
CDR3: ASSQDTGQFSYEQY

V: TRBV5-3
CDR3: ARSLATRDRQRYTNYGYT

V: TRBV30
CDR3: AWSWTGLSNQPQH

V: TRBV19
CDR3: ATRLAGTGELF

V: TRBV5-1
CDR3: ASRTGTVAYEQY